A single T cell receptor beta chain is shown here with its context. This specimen comes from a study of cytomegalovirus exposure and HLA in healthy donors. PCR was performed using 60 Vbeta and 13 Jbeta primers. TCRdb's copy holds only in-frame clones and misses some; the assay was immunoSEQ multiplex PCR. The sample records 130,000 or so clones, about 80% being singletons. The CDR3 sequence is 13 residues long. V was pared by 7 bases and J by 3 bases, with 15 bases between. Germline loops: CDR1 SQVTM, CDR2 ANQGSEA. V is TRBV29-1 and J is TRBJ1-1; D might be TRBD1 (6 bases). Specimen: PBMCs. This TCR was recovered from a middle-aged woman in good health and CMV-seronegative. The CDR3 coding sequence is TGCAGCGGTGGTCAGGGGAGGGACACTGAAGCTTTCTTT. Translated, it gives CSGGQGRDTEAFF.